Shown below are 7 T cell receptor beta chains from a single sample sequenced in a study of beta chain features in type 1 diabetes. Sequenced material consisted of expressed TCRB transcripts (all of the isolated RNA was reverse transcribed). Repertoires were generated with immunoSEQ multiplex PCR, while TCRdb's copy carries only in-frame clones and drops some. Here the sample spans around 280,000 clones, about 15% being singletons. Their antigens are not known. Findings and limits, study-wide: Type 1 diabetes patients showed a moderate but significant shortening of TCRB CDR3s in all four CD4+ subsets.

Sequencing used naive CD4+ T cells from blood. These receptors all stem from a man aged 18 to 29 with type 1 diabetes.

CDR3 nucleotide sequence: TGTGCCAGCTCCTACGGAGAGAACACTGAAGCTTTCTTT. Translating it yields CASSYGENTEAFF. V and J are TRBV18 and TRBJ1-1; no reliable D call. Looked up from germline, CDR1 is KGHSH and CDR2 is LQKENI. V was pared by 6 bases and J by 1 base, with 9 bases between. The CDR3 totals 13 residues.

In its sample, this clone was seen a few times. The chain uses TRBV28 and TRBJ1-5; D is unresolved. The germline V and J ends were trimmed by 6 bases and 7 bases, with 13 bases remaining between them. The CDR3 consists of 13 residues. The germline V gene has CDR1 MDHEN and CDR2 SYDVKM. The CDR3 bases are TGTGCCAGCAGGGGCCCAGGTGTACAGCCCCAGCATTTT. Translation: CASRGPGVQPQHF. Together with reference TRBV28 and TRBJ1-5, the CDR3 gives the full variable domain: DVKVTQSSRYLVKRTGEKVFLECVQDMDHENMFWYRQDPGLGLRLIYFSYDVKMKEKGDIPEGYSVSREKKERFSLILESASTNQTSMYLCASRGPGVQPQHFGDGTRLSIL.

The V and J genes are TRBV1 and TRBJ2-2; TRBD2 is the table's D call, not checked against the DNA. TRBV1 is a pseudogene locus. The CDR3 has 17 amino acids. DNA for the CDR3: TGCACCAGCAGCCAAGATTGCCTAGAGTTTTTCGCCGGGGAGCTGTTTTTT. Encoded protein: CTSSQDCLEFFAGELFF.

V usage is TRBV5-4 and J usage is TRBJ2-3; possibly TRBD1 for D (5 bases). This CDR3 comprises 14 residues. Germline CDR1 SGHNT, CDR2 YYREEE (reference sequence). V lost 2 bases and J 5 bases, leaving 12 bases between the germline ends. CDR3 sequence reads: CASSLDTGEDTQYF. CDR3 coding DNA: TGTGCCAGCAGCTTAGATACAGGAGAAGATACGCAGTATTTT.

This clone showed up just a few times. V gene TRBV4-2 combines with J gene TRBJ2-3; 10 positions match TRBD2. This CDR3 has 18 residues. From germline, CDR1 is LGHNA and CDR2 YNFKEQ. Trimming removed 0 bases from V and 5 bases from J; junction bases left unmatched: 11. This CDR3 reads CASSQEDPLAGSGDTQYF. DNA of the CDR3: TGTGCCAGCAGCCAAGAGGATCCACTAGCGGGGTCCGGAGATACGCAGTATTTT.

This clone was picked up a small number of times. This chain joins TRBV18 and TRBJ2-3; tentatively, D is TRBD1 (5 bases). The germline V and J ends were trimmed by 1 base and 3 bases, with 5 bases remaining between them. The length of the CDR3 is 13 residues. Germline CDR1 is KGHSH and CDR2 is LQKENI. The DNA for the CDR3 is TGTGCCAGCTCACCACAGGGGACAGATACGCAGTATTTT. Protein product: CASSPQGTDTQYF.

This clone was counted only a few times. The rearrangement links TRBV29-1 to TRBJ2-3; 8 bases agree with TRBD1. J gave up 1 base and V 6 bases, and 6 bases lay outside the gene matches. Per germline, CDR1 SQVTM and CDR2 ANQGSEA. CDR3 length: 14 amino acids. CDR3: CSVATGDGTDTQYF. DNA of the CDR3: TGCAGCGTGGCGACAGGGGACGGCACAGATACGCAGTATTTT.